One and the same sample provided the 2 T cell receptor beta chains below, sequenced in a study of cytomegalovirus exposure and HLA in healthy donors. Sequencing used immunoSEQ multiplex PCR; TCRdb keeps in-frame clones, though not all of them. This repertoire shows about 110,000 clones, around 89% found once; its top ten account for around 1.7%. Sequenced: PBMCs. These receptors all stem from a woman in her late teens or twenties in good health and CMV-seropositive.

V gene TRBV6-5 combines with J gene TRBJ2-7, with TRBD2 matching 9 bases. The junction had 5 bases not matched to a gene; V was cut back by 0 bases and J by 2 bases. CDR3 length equals 16 residues. CDR1 and CDR2 from the germline V gene are MNHEY and SVGAGI. DNA of the CDR3: TGTGCCAGCAGTTACTCGGCGCGGGGGGGCCCCTACGAGCAGTACTTC. Its translation: CASSYSARGGPYEQYF.

This rearrangement joins TRBV6-1 to TRBJ1-5; 8 bases match TRBD1. V gave up 4 bases and J gave up 7 bases; unmatched junction bases: 9. Looked up from germline, CDR1 is MNHNS and CDR2 is SASEGT. The CDR3 covers 15 residues. The CDR3 DNA reads as TGTGCCAGCAGTGCCTCTAGGACAGGGAAGCAGCCCCAGCATTTT. Protein sequence: CASSASRTGKQPQHF.